Here is one T cell receptor (beta chain) with its context. No antigen is known for it. Germline V CDR1 and CDR2: SGHTS, YDEGEE. The CDR3 is 13 residues long. V was cut by 4 bases and J by 12 bases, with 17 bases left in between. Primers: 60 Vbeta forward and 13 Jbeta reverse. Produced via immunoSEQ multiplex PCR; TCRdb's table is partial and in-frame only. The table lists about 100,000 clones, roughly three quarters of them singletons. The data belong to a study of cytomegalovirus exposure and HLA in healthy donors. Study-level findings and limits: Sequencing likely caused a cluster of highly shared sequence variants. Based on reports, TCR beta sequences accurately predicted HLA-A and HLA-B alleles for most subjects. The study flagged about 150 TCR beta chains as cytomegalovirus-associated.

Healthy bone marrow donors formed the donor group. The receptor was derived from a female donor in good health and CMV-seropositive. The sequenced sample was PBMCs. The chain recombines TRBV5-8 with TRBJ2-1; a possible D gene is TRBD2 (6 bases). The CDR3 DNA reads TGTGCCAGCAGCCTGGGCCGGGACTCCCTGCAGTTCTTC. Its translation is CASSLGRDSLQFF.